This TCR beta chain was identified in a study of CD8 T cells in ankylosing spondylitis. This clonotype occurred many times. Its antigen is currently unknown. Between the trimmed V and J ends, which lost 1 base and 0 bases, there was a span of 6 bases. The germline CDR1 and CDR2 sequences are SGHVS and FNYEAQ. The CDR3 has 15 amino acids. The study, taken as a whole, reports: Disease-linked clones were reportedly significantly enriched in matched ankylosing spondylitis synovial fluid. One TCR beta motif, made up of roughly eight highly homologous variants, appeared characteristic of ankylosing spondylitis blood. A subset of motif variants has previously been described in the synovial fluid and blood of reactive arthritis.

Each TCR beta library was made by quantitative 5'-RACE that incorporated molecular barcodes. MiXCR was run by TCRdb on the 5' RACE reads, yielding one entry per CDR3 protein. The table has some 220,000 distinct CDR3 sequences, approximately 7.3% seen once; the top ten hold approximately 14%. The V gene is TRBV7-6, the J gene TRBJ2-2; D ambiguous. Input material: blood, either unsorted or a sorted T cell fraction (not recorded which). The source of this sequence is a male donor with ankylosing spondylitis. DNA of the CDR3: TGTGCCAGCAGCTTAGGAGGCACGAACACCGGGGAGCTGTTTTTT. As protein: CASSLGGTNTGELFF. The full variable domain, rest sourced from reference TRBV7-6 and TRBJ2-2, is GAGVSQSPRYKVTKRGQDVALRCDPISGHVSLYWYRQALGQGPEFLTYFNYEAQQDKSGLPNDRFSAERPEGSISTLTIQRTEQRDSAMYRCASSLGGTNTGELFFGEGSRLTVL.